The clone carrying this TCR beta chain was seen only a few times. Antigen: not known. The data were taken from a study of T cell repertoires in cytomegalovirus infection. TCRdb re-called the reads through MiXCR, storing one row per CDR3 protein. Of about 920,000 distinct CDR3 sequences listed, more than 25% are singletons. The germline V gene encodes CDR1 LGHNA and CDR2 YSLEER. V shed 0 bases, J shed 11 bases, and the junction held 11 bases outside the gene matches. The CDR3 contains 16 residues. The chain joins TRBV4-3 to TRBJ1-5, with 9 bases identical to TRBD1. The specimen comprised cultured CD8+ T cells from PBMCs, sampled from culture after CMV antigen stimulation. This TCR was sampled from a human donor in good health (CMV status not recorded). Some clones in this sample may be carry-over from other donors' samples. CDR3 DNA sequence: TGCGCCAGCAGCCAAGAGCTTGGACAGGGGCTTTTGGCCCAGCATTTT. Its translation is CASSQELGQGLLAQHF.